This T cell receptor (beta chain) was found in a study of T cells in localized non-small cell lung cancer. Trimming at V came to 6 bases and at J to 4 bases, leaving 6 bases not matched to a gene. This CDR3 is built from 14 residues. Germline CDR1 and CDR2: MDHEN and SYDVKM. Assay: immunoSEQ multiplex PCR; the TCRdb copy retains only in-frame clones and omits some. The sample contains about 34,000 clones, 88% of which appear only once. This TCR was recovered from a woman aged 40 to 75 with stage I lung adenocarcinoma. This chain uses TRBV28 with TRBJ1-2; TRBD1 matches at 9 bases. Sequenced here: peripheral blood, sampled before any cancer treatment. The CDR3 sequence is CASSLGTGSYGYTF. In DNA, the CDR3 is TGTGCCAGCAGCTTAGGGACAGGGAGCTATGGCTACACCTTC.